One sample yielded the 26 T cell receptor beta chains listed below, sequenced in a study of early T cells in non-severe SARS-CoV-2 infection. TCRdb fed the 5' RACE reads into MiXCR, producing one record per CDR3 protein. The repertoire has nearly 90,000 distinct CDR3 sequences, approximately 15% of them found once; the top ten carry approximately 7.5%. Sequenced material: whole blood. The receptors were sampled from an adult who was a healthcare worker with PCR-confirmed SARS-CoV-2 infection or an uninfected control (not recorded which).

This chain uses TRBV5-1 with TRBJ1-1; D possibly corresponds to TRBD1 (5 bases). The CDR3 runs to 16 residues. Trimming removed 4 bases from V and 4 bases from J, with 20 bases in between. Per germline, CDR1 SGHRS and CDR2 YFSETQ. The CDR3 loop is CASSLGHAITSTEAFF. In DNA, the CDR3 is TGCGCCAGCAGCCTCGGACACGCTATCACGAGCACTGAAGCTTTCTTT.

V and J are TRBV25-1 and TRBJ2-3; 9 bases map to TRBD2. Germline CDR1 and CDR2: MGHDK and SYGVNS. CDR3 length equals 16 residues. V shed 3 bases, J shed 0 bases, and the junction held 4 bases outside the gene matches. The CDR3 DNA follows: TGTGCCAGCAGTGATCCTAGCGGGGCCAGCACAGATACGCAGTATTTT. Translation gives CASSDPSGASTDTQYF.

This rearrangement joins TRBV6-6 to TRBJ2-2; D assignment may be TRBD1 or TRBD2 (5 bases each). Germline V gene sequence: CDR1 MNHNY, CDR2 SVGAGI (reference sequence). The CDR3 totals 15 residues. V was pared by 2 bases and J by 0 bases, with 7 bases between. The CDR3 sequence: CASSYGTANTGELFF. CDR3 DNA: TGTGCCAGCAGTTACGGGACCGCGAACACCGGGGAGCTGTTTTTT.

This clonotype was observed a few times. The V gene is TRBV6-6, the J gene TRBJ2-7; 11 bases map to TRBD2. Germline CDR1 and CDR2: MNHNY and SVGAGI (reference sequence). The CDR3 length is 14 residues. Trimming cost V 8 bases and J 2 bases; bases outside gene matches: 5. Here the CDR3 reads CASRLAGGPYEQYF. CDR3 coding DNA: TGTGCCAGCCGCCTAGCGGGAGGCCCCTACGAGCAGTACTTC.

This clonotype was found a few times. The genes are TRBV20-1 and TRBJ2-3; TRBD1 agrees at 9 bases. The ends lost 6 bases at V and 4 bases at J; junction bases unmatched: 11. The CDR3 runs to 15 residues. CDR1 is DFQATT and CDR2 is SNEGSKA in the germline V gene (reference sequence). The DNA of the CDR3 is TGCAGTGCCCTTCCCGGGACAGGGTCCCCAGATACGCAGTATTTT. This sequence encodes CSALPGTGSPDTQYF.

This clonotype came up a few times. This rearrangement joins TRBV19 to TRBJ1-2; 7 nucleotides line up with TRBD1. The J segment lost 4 bases and the V segment lost 3 bases, leaving 5 bases of the junction unmatched. This CDR3 comprises 14 residues. Germline V gives CDR1 LNHDA, CDR2 SQIVND (reference sequence). The CDR3 loop reads CASSIDRASYGYTF. In nucleotides, the CDR3 is TGTGCCAGTAGTATCGACAGGGCGAGCTATGGCTACACCTTC.

V gene TRBV25-1 combines with J gene TRBJ2-2, with D perhaps assigned TRBD1 or TRBD2 (5 bases each). V was pared by 0 bases and J by 2 bases, with 7 bases between. CDR1 and CDR2 from the germline V gene are MGHDK and SYGVNS. This CDR3 spans 15 amino acids. The CDR3 loop reads CASSEYGTNTGELFF. The DNA of the CDR3 is TGTGCCAGCAGTGAATACGGGACCAACACCGGGGAGCTGTTTTTT.

This clonotype was found a few times. This chain links TRBV12-3 or TRBV12-4 with TRBJ2-1; D is unclear. Trimming removed 3 bases at V and 4 bases at J, with 16 bases between. The CDR3 has 16 residues. The chain's CDR3 is CASSFPTYPFYNEQFF. In DNA form, the CDR3 reads TGTGCCAGCAGTTTCCCTACCTATCCGTTTTACAATGAGCAGTTCTTC.

The J gene is TRBJ2-2, the V gene TRBV7-9; D gene unclear. The length of the CDR3 is 15 residues. Germline CDR1 and CDR2: SEHNR and FQNEAQ (reference sequence). Deletions cut 6 bases from V and 3 bases from J, with 14 bases between. CDR3 DNA sequence: TGTGCCAGCAGTCCCCTCGGCAGATACACCGGGGAGCTGTTTTTT. Protein sequence: CASSPLGRYTGELFF. The variable domain in full, with the rest retrieved from reference TRBV7-9 and TRBJ2-2, is DTGVSQNPRHKITKRGQNVTFRCDPISEHNRLYWYRQTLGQGPEFLTYFQNEAQLEKSRLLSDRFSAERPKGSFSTLEIQRTEQGDSAMYLCASSPLGRYTGELFFGEGSRLTVL.

This clonotype appeared many times. The genes are TRBV9 and TRBJ1-3; D is uncertain. The CDR3 runs to 15 residues. V dropped 0 bases and J dropped 4 bases, with 11 bases sitting between them. CDR1 SGDLS and CDR2 YYNGEE come from the germline V gene. CDR3 residues: CASSVVGGSGNTIYF. DNA for the CDR3: TGTGCCAGCAGCGTAGTTGGAGGGTCCGGAAACACCATATATTTT.

The chain carries TRBV10-2 and TRBJ2-7; the D is unclear. Germline loops: CDR1 WSHSY, CDR2 SAAADI. The CDR3 is made up of 12 amino acids. V gave up 3 bases and J gave up 7 bases, with 10 bases separating them. The CDR3 is CASSDPGREQYF. CDR3 nucleotide sequence: TGCGCCAGCAGTGATCCCGGCCGGGAGCAGTACTTC.

Only a few counts were recorded for this clonotype. CDR3: CATSGDRGNNEQFF. In nucleotides, the CDR3 is TGTGCCACCAGTGGGGACAGGGGTAACAATGAGCAGTTCTTC. The chain joins TRBV24-1 to TRBJ2-1; the match to TRBD1 covers 10 bases. The germline CDR1 and CDR2 sequences are KGHDR and SFDVKD. This CDR3 region has 14 residues. The ends lost 5 bases at V and 5 bases at J; junction bases unmatched: 2.

This clonotype was recorded many times. The chain links TRBV3-1 to TRBJ2-1, with a possible D match to TRBD1 (6 bases). The length of the CDR3 is 15 residues. Germline values: CDR1 LGHDT, CDR2 YNNKEL (reference sequence). The V and J ends lost 6 bases and 9 bases respectively, with 21 bases between them. CDR3 coding DNA: TGTGCCAGCAGTCACAAGGCCACAGGGAAGGGTGAGCAGTTCTTC. This sequence encodes CASSHKATGKGEQFF.

This clonotype has just a few counts. The rearrangement joins TRBV5-1 to TRBJ2-2, with TRBD2 matching 10 bases. V trimming: 0 bases; J trimming: 4 bases; junction bases outside the gene matches: 6. The CDR3 is 17 amino acids. Germline V lookup: CDR1 SGHRS, CDR2 YFSETQ. CDR3 protein: CASSLVSGLAATGELFF. In nucleotides, the CDR3 is TGCGCCAGCAGCTTGGTCTCTGGACTAGCGGCCACCGGGGAGCTGTTTTTT. Combining the CDR3 with reference TRBV5-1 and TRBJ2-2 gives the whole variable domain KAGVTQTPRYLIKTRGQQVTLSCSPISGHRSVSWYQQTPGQGLQFLFEYFSETQRNKGNFPGRFSGRQFSNSRSEMNVSTLELGDSALYLCASSLVSGLAATGELFFGEGSRLTVL.

The chain employs TRBV13 and TRBJ1-5; D gene uncertain. Germline V CDR1 and CDR2: PRHDT, FYEKMQ (reference sequence). The CDR3 spans 14 residues. Trimming took 4 bases from V and 0 from J, leaving 7 bases between them. In DNA, the CDR3 is TGTGCCAGCAGCTGGGGATATAGCAATCAGCCCCAGCATTTT. This encodes CASSWGYSNQPQHF.

This clonotype was picked up many times. The J gene is TRBJ2-3, the V gene TRBV9, with 9 bases fitting TRBD2. J lost 4 bases, V lost 4 bases, and 7 bases had no gene match. The CDR3 has 15 amino acids. Germline lookup yields CDR1 SGDLS and CDR2 YYNGEE. The CDR3 region is CASSNSGRGADTQYF. CDR3 bases: TGTGCCAGCAGCAATAGCGGGAGAGGGGCAGATACGCAGTATTTT. The variable domain in full, completed from reference TRBV9 and TRBJ2-3, reads DSGVTQTPKHLITATGQRVTLRCSPRSGDLSVYWYQQSLDQGLQFLIQYYNGEERAKGNILERFSAQQFPDLHSELNLSSLELGDSALYFCASSNSGRGADTQYFGPGTRLTVL.

The rearrangement joins TRBV20-1 to TRBJ1-1, with D maybe TRBD1 (5 bases). The germline CDR1 and CDR2 sequences are DFQATT and SNEGSKA (reference sequence). There are 14 residues in the CDR3. The V end lost 1 base, the J end lost 1 base, and 10 bases lay between the germline ends. DNA for the CDR3: TGCAGTGCTAGAGCCCCCCAGGGGAACACTGAAGCTTTCTTT. It yields the protein CSARAPQGNTEAFF.

This clonotype was counted between two and nine times. The chain recombines TRBV29-1 with TRBJ2-5; 8 bases are a match to TRBD2. The CDR3 sequence is 14 residues long. Germline V gene data show CDR1 as SQVTM and CDR2 as ANQGSEA. With V trimmed by 4 bases and J by 1 base, 5 bases remained unmatched. The CDR3 here is CSVVPSGSQETQYF. The CDR3 DNA reads as TGCAGCGTTGTCCCCAGCGGGAGCCAAGAGACCCAGTACTTC.

The chain couples TRBV19 to TRBJ1-5; unclear D gene. V lost 4 bases to trimming and J lost 3 bases, with 16 bases between them. Germline V gene data show CDR1 as LNHDA and CDR2 as SQIVND (reference sequence). The CDR3 runs to 16 residues. The CDR3 loop reads CASSTREGGFNQPQHF. The CDR3 bases are TGTGCCAGTAGTACGCGCGAGGGAGGATTCAATCAGCCCCAGCATTTT.

In its sample, this clonotype was seen many times. J is TRBJ2-3 and V is TRBV19; TRBD1 or TRBD2 may be the D gene (5 bases each). Trimming pared 5 bases from V and 2 bases from J, leaving 23 bases between. There are 18 residues in the CDR3. The germline V gene encodes CDR1 LNHDA and CDR2 SQIVND (reference sequence). CDR3: CASSGTRDPGVSTDTQYF. The DNA of the CDR3 is TGTGCCAGTAGTGGGACCCGGGACCCGGGCGTGTCCACAGATACGCAGTATTTT.

Only a few counts were recorded for this clonotype. The rearrangement links TRBV28 to TRBJ2-7; D ambiguous. The CDR3 contains 13 residues. V was trimmed by 6 bases and J by 1 base, leaving 10 bases between them. CDR1 MDHEN and CDR2 SYDVKM come from the germline V gene. Here the CDR3 reads CASSPALSYEQYF. The CDR3 DNA sequence: TGTGCCAGCAGCCCAGCTTTGTCCTACGAGCAGTACTTC.

V and J are TRBV6-2 or TRBV6-3 and TRBJ1-2; 7 bases align to TRBD1. Germline CDR1 is MNHEY and CDR2 is SVGEGT. V lost 5 bases, J lost 3 bases, and 12 bases stayed unmatched. The CDR3 consists of 16 residues. The CDR3 sequence: CASSTRRQGVDYGYTF. As DNA, the CDR3 is TGTGCCAGCAGTACCCGGCGGCAGGGGGTTGACTATGGCTACACCTTC.

The chain employs TRBV5-1 and TRBJ2-5, with TRBD1 matching 9 bases. J lost 4 bases, V lost 2 bases, and 6 bases had no gene match. The CDR3 consists of 15 residues. Germline values: CDR1 SGHRS, CDR2 YFSETQ. The DNA for the CDR3 is TGCGCCAGCAGCTTCGCCGTGACAGGGGGAGAGACCCAGTACTTC. Translation gives CASSFAVTGGETQYF.

The chain uses TRBV3-1 and TRBJ2-7; D uncertain. V lost 4 bases and J 4 bases, leaving 8 bases between the germline ends. Germline V lookup: CDR1 LGHDT, CDR2 YNNKEL (reference sequence). The CDR3 sequence is 12 residues long. CDR3 in DNA: TGTGCCAGCAGCCCAGGATTTTACGAGCAGTACTTC. It is translated as CASSPGFYEQYF.

In its sample, this clonotype was seen many times. DNA of the CDR3: TGTGCCAGCTCAGCCCCAGGGGCGCTAGCGGGAGTCAATGAGCAGTTCTTC. It specifies CASSAPGALAGVNEQFF. This sequence joins TRBV18 and TRBJ2-1; 10 nucleotides line up with TRBD2. Germline lookup yields CDR1 KGHSH and CDR2 LQKENI. Trimming cost V 5 bases and J 6 bases; bases outside gene matches: 13. The CDR3 covers 17 residues.

The rearrangement links TRBV7-9 to TRBJ2-3; 8 bases are shared with TRBD2. The V and J ends lost 6 bases and 4 bases, in that order; junction bases with no gene match: 12. From germline, CDR1 is SEHNR and CDR2 FQNEAQ (reference sequence). The CDR3 is 16 residues long. The CDR3 DNA sequence: TGTGCCAGCAGTTCCATCGGGGGGGGATCGTCAGATACGCAGTATTTT. Protein product: CASSSIGGGSSDTQYF.